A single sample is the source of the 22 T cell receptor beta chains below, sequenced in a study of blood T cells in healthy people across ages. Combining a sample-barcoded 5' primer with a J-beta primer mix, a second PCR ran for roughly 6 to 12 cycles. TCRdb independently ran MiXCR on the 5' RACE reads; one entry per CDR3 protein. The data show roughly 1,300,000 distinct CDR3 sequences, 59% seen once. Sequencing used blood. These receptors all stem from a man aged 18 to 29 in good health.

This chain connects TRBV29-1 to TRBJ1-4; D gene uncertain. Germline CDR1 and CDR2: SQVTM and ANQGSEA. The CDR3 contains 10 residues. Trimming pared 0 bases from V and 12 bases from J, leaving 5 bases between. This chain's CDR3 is CSVEEGELFF. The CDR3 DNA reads TGCAGCGTTGAAGAGGGAGAACTGTTTTTT. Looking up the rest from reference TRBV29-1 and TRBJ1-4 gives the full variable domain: SAVISQKPSRDICQRGTSLTIQCQVDSQVTMMFWYRQQPGQSLTLIATANQGSEATYESGFVIDKFPISRPNLTFSTLTVSNMSPEDSSIYLCSVEEGELFFGSGTQLSVL.

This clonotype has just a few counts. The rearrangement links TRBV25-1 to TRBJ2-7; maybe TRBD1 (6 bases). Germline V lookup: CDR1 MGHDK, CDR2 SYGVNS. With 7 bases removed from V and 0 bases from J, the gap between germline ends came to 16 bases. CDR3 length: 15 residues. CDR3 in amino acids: CASTKTGLVSYEQYF. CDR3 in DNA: TGTGCCAGCACTAAAACAGGGCTGGTCTCCTACGAGCAGTACTTC.

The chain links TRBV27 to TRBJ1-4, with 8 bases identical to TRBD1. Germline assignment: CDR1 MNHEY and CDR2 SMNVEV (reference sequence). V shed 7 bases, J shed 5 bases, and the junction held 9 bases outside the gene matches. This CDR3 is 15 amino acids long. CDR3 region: CASKTNRGDNEKLFF. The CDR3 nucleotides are TGTGCCAGCAAAACAAACAGGGGGGACAATGAAAAACTGTTTTTT.

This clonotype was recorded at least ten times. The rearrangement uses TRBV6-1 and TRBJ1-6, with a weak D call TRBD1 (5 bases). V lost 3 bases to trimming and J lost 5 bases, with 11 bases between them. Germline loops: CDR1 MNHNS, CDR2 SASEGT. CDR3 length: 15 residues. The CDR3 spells CASSELTGDNSPLHF. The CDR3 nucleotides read TGTGCCAGCAGTGAGTTAACAGGAGATAATTCACCCCTCCACTTT.

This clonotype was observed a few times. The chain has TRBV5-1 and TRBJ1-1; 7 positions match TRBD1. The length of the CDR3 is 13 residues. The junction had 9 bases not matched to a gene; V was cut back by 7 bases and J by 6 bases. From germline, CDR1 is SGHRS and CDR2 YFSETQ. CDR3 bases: TGCGCCAGCCGCGAAGACAGGGAGGCTGAAGCTTTCTTT. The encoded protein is CASREDREAEAFF.

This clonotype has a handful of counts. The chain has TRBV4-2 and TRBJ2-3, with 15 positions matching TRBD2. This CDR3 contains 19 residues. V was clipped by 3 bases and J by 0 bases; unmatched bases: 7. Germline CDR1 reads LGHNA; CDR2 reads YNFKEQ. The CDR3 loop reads CASSQGTSGGRRSTDTQYF. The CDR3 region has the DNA TGTGCCAGCAGCCAGGGGACTAGCGGGGGGCGAAGGAGCACAGATACGCAGTATTTT.

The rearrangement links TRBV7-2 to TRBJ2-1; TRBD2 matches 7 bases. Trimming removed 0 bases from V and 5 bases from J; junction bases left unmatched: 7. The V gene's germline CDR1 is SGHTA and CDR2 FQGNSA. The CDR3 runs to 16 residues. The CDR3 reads CASSLAASGTHNEQFF. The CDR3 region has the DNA TGTGCCAGCAGCTTAGCGGCGAGCGGGACCCACAATGAGCAGTTCTTC.

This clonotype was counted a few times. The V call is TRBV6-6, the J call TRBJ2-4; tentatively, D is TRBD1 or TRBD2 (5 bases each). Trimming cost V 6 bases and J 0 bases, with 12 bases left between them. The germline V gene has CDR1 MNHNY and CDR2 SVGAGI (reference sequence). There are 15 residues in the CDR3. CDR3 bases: TGTGCCAGCAGACACCGGGACCCAGCCAAAAACATTCAGTACTTC. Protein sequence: CASRHRDPAKNIQYF.

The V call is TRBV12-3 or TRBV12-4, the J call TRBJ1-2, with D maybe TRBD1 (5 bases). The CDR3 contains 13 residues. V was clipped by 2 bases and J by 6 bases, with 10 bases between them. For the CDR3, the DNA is TGTGCCAGCAGTTTATTCCCAGGGCATGGCTACACCTTC. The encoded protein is CASSLFPGHGYTF.

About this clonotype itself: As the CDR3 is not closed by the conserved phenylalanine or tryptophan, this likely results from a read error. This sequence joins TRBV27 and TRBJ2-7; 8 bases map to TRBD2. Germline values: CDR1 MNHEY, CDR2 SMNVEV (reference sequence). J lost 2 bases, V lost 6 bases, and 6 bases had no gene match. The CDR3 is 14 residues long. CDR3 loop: CASSPTSGAYEQYL. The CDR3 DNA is TGTGCCAGCAGCCCTACTAGCGGTGCCTACGAGCAGTACCTC.

The CDR3 spells CASSRGTYTYGYTF. The CDR3 coding sequence is TGTGCCAGCAGCCGGGGGACCTATACCTATGGCTACACCTTC. This chain joins TRBV7-9 and TRBJ1-2, with D possibly being TRBD1 (5 bases). V lost 5 bases, J lost 4 bases, and 14 bases lay in between. The V gene's germline CDR1 is SEHNR and CDR2 FQNEAQ (reference sequence). This CDR3 is built from 14 residues.

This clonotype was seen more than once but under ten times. The CDR3 sequence is CASSLGRGLQETQYF. CDR3 nucleotides: TGTGCCAGCAGCTTGGGGAGGGGCCTACAAGAGACCCAGTACTTC. The chain combines TRBV5-6 with TRBJ2-5; possibly TRBD2 for D (6 bases). The ends were cut back, 0 bases at V and 2 bases at J, with 11 bases in the middle. The CDR3 contains 15 residues. The germline V gene encodes CDR1 SGHDT and CDR2 YYEEEE.

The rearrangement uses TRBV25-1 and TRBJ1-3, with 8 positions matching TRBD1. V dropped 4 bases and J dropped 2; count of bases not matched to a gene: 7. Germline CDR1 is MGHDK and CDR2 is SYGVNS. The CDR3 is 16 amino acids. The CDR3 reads CASSGTGSGPGNTIYF. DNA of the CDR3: TGTGCCAGCAGTGGGACAGGGTCCGGGCCTGGAAACACCATATATTTT.

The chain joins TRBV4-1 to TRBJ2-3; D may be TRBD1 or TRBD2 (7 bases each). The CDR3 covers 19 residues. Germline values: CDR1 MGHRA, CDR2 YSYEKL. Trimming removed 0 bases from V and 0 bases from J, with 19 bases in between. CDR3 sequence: CASSQDVFRGGYSTDTQYF. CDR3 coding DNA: TGCGCCAGCAGCCAAGATGTTTTCAGGGGGGGCTACAGCACAGATACGCAGTATTTT.

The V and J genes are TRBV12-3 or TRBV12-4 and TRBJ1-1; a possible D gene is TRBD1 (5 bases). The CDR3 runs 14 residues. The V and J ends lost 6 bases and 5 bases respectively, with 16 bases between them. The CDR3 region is CASSRDRAETEAFF. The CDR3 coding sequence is TGTGCCAGCAGCCGGGACCGGGCGGAAACTGAAGCTTTCTTT.

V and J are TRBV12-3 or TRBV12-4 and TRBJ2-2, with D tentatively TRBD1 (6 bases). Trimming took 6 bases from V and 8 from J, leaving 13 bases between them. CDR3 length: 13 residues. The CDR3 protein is CASRRTVRGELFF. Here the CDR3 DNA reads TGTGCCAGCAGAAGGACAGTTAGGGGGGAGCTGTTTTTT.

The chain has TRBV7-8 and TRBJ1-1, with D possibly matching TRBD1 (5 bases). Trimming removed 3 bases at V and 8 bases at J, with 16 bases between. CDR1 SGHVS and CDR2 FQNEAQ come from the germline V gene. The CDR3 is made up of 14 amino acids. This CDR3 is CASSFQARDEEAFF. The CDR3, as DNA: TGTGCCAGCAGCTTCCAGGCCCGGGACGAAGAAGCTTTCTTT. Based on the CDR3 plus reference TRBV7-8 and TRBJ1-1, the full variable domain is GAGVSQSPRYKVAKRGQDVALRCDPISGHVSLFWYQQALGQGPEFLTYFQNEAQLDKSGLPSDRFFAERPEGSVSTLKIQRTQQEDSAVYLCASSFQARDEEAFFGQGTRLTVV.

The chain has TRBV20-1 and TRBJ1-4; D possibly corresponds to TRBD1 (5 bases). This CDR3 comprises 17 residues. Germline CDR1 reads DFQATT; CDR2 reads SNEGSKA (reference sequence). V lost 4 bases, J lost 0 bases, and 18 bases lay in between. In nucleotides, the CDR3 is TGCAGTGCTATCCAAGGGGATACCCGCGCAACTAATGAAAAACTGTTTTTT. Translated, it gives CSAIQGDTRATNEKLFF.

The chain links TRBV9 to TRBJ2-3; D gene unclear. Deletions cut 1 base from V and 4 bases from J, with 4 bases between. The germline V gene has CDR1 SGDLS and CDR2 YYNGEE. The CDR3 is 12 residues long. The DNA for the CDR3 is TGTGCCAGCAGCGTAAGGTCAGATACGCAGTATTTT. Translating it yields CASSVRSDTQYF.

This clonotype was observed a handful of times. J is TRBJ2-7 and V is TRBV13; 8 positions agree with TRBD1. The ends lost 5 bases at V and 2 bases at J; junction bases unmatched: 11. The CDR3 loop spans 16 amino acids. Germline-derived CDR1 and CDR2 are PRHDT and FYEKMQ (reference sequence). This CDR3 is CASSLTFGQGPYEQYF. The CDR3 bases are TGTGCCAGCAGCCTGACGTTTGGACAGGGTCCCTACGAGCAGTACTTC.

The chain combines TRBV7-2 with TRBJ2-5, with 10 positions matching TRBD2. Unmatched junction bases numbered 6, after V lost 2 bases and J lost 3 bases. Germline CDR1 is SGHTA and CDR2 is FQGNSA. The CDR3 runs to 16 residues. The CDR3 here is CASSLFDLAGEETQYF. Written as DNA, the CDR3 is TGTGCCAGCAGCTTATTCGATCTAGCGGGGGAAGAGACCCAGTACTTC.

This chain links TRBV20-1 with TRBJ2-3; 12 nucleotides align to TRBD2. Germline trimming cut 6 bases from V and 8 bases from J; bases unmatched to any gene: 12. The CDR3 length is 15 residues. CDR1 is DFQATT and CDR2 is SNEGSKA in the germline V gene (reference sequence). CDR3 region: CSAPPALAGGPTQYF. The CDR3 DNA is TGCAGTGCCCCCCCTGCCCTAGCGGGGGGGCCTACGCAGTATTTT.